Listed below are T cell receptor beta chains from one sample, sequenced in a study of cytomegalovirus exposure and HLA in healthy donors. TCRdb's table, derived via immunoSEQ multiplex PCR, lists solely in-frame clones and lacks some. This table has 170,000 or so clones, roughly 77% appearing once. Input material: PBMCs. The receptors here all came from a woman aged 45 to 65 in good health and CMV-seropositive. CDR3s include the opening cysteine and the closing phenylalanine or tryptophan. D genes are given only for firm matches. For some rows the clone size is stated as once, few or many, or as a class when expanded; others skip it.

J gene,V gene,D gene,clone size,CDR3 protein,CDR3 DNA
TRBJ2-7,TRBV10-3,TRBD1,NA,CAISAHGTVYEQYF,TGTGCCATCAGTGCTCACGGGACAGTCTACGAGCAGTACTTC
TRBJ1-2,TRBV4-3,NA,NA,CASSQRSSGEVYGYTF,TGCGCCAGCAGCCAACGCTCCTCAGGGGAAGTATATGGCTACACCTTC
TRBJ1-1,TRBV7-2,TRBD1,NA,CASRLTGDAEAFF,TGTGCCAGCAGGTTAACAGGGGACGCTGAAGCTTTCTTT
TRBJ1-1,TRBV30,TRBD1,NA,CAWGTGLNTEAFF,TGTGCCTGGGGGACAGGGCTGAACACTGAAGCTTTCTTT
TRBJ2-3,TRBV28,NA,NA,CASSLKLPGRGFQYF,TGTGCCAGCAGTTTGAAGCTACCGGGGAGGGGGTTCCAGTATTTT
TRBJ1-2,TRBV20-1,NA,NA,CSAFSYGYTF,TGCAGTGCCTTTTCCTATGGCTACACCTTC
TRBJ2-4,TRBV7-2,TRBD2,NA,CASSPLAGTRGFQYF,TGTGCCAGCAGCCCACTAGCGGGTACCCGAGGCTTTCAGTACTTC
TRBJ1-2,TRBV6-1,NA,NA,CASSPNRETGYTF,TGTGCCAGCAGCCCCAACAGGGAAACGGGCTACACCTTC
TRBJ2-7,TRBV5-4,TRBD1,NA,CASSPGGQGSYEQYF,TGTGCCAGCAGCCCTGGGGGACAGGGTAGCTACGAGCAGTACTTC
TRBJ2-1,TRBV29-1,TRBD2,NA,CSVPASGYNEQFF,TGCAGCGTCCCGGCTAGCGGATACAATGAGCAGTTCTTC
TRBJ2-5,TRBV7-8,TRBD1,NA,CASSPTLLDRARETQYF,TGTGCCAGCAGCCCTACCCTTTTGGACAGGGCGCGGGAGACCCAGTACTTC
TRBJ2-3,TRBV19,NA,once,CASSIDPGATDTQYF,TGTGCCAGTAGTATAGACCCAGGGGCTACAGATACGCAGTATTTT
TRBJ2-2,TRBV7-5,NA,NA,CARSLGRGITGELFF,TGTGCCAGAAGCTTAGGCCGGGGGATCACCGGGGAGCTGTTTTTT
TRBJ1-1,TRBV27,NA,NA,CASSLRGGATEAFF,TGTGCCAGCAGTTTAAGGGGCGGGGCCACTGAAGCTTTCTTT
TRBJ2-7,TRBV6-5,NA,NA,CASSLTQGKDEQYF,TGTGCCAGCAGCCTGACCCAGGGTAAGGACGAGCAGTACTTC
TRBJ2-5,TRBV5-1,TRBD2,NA,CASSLGASGGQETQYF,TGCGCCAGCAGCTTGGGGGCTAGCGGGGGCCAAGAGACCCAGTACTTC
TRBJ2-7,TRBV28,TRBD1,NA,CASRSRDRVYEQYF,TGTGCCAGCAGAAGCCGGGACAGAGTTTACGAGCAGTACTTC
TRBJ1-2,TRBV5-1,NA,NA,CASSAGARNYGYTF,TGCGCCAGCAGCGCCGGAGCCCGGAACTATGGCTACACCTTC
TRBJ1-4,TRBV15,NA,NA,CATSPRVAATNEKLFF,TGTGCCACCAGCCCCCGGGTCGCCGCAACTAATGAAAAACTGTTTTTT
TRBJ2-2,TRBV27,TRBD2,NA,CASRGREAAWTGELFF,TGTGCCAGCAGAGGGCGGGAGGCTGCGTGGACCGGGGAGCTGTTTTTT
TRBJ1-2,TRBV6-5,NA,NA,CASSYSTGGNYGYTF,TGTGCCAGCAGTTACTCAACGGGGGGTAACTATGGCTACACCTTC
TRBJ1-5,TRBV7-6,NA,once,CASSLDTGWVQHF,TGTGCCAGCAGCTTAGATACAGGGTGGGTCCAGCATTTT
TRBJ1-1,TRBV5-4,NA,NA,CASSLAGGEAFF,TGTGCCAGCAGCTTGGCCGGAGGTGAAGCTTTCTTT
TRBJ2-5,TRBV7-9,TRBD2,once,CSSSFGASGGYQETQYF,TGTTCCAGCAGCTTTGGGGCTAGCGGGGGGTACCAAGAGACCCAGTACTTC
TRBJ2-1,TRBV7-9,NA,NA,CSSSLYSPNEQFF,TGTTCCAGCAGTCTTTACTCCCCCAATGAGCAGTTCTTC
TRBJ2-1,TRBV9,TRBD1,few,CASSTLGTGAEQFF,TGTGCCAGCAGCACCTTAGGGACAGGGGCGGAGCAGTTCTTC
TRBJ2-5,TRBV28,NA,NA,CASSLRGRPPETQYF,TGTGCCAGCAGTTTGCGGGGCCGGCCTCCAGAGACCCAGTACTTC
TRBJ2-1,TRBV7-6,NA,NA,CASSFTSVGGDEQFF,TGTGCCAGCAGCTTTACTAGTGTCGGTGGCGATGAGCAGTTCTTC
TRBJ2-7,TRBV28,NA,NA,CASSFTAHEQYF,TGTGCCAGCAGTTTTACCGCCCACGAGCAGTACTTC
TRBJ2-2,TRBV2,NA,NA,CASRGSNRINTGELFF,TGTGCCAGCAGAGGCTCGAACAGAATAAACACCGGGGAGCTGTTTTTT
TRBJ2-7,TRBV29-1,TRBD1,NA,CSVARDRGYEQYF,TGCAGCGTTGCCCGGGACAGGGGCTACGAGCAGTACTTC
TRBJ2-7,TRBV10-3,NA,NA,CAIKSQGSSYEQYF,TGTGCCATCAAAAGTCAGGGAAGCTCCTACGAGCAGTACTTC
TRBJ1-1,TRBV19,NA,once,CASLRRPDTEAFF,TGTGCCAGCCTACGCAGGCCAGACACTGAAGCTTTCTTT
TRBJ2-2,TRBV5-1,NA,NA,CASSSGDVGTGELFF,TGCGCCAGCAGCTCGGGGGATGTGGGGACCGGGGAGCTGTTTTTT
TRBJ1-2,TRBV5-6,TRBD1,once,CASSRDRAGGYTF,TGTGCCAGCAGCCGCGACAGGGCGGGAGGCTACACCTTC
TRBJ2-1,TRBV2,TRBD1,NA,CASSATGGVEQFF,TGTGCCAGCAGTGCGACAGGGGGCGTTGAGCAGTTCTTC
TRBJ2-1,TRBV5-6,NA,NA,CASSFSGNEQFF,TGTGCCAGCAGCTTTAGTGGTAATGAGCAGTTCTTC
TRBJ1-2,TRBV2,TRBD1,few,CASRGTGSYGYTF,TGTGCCAGCAGAGGGACAGGGAGCTATGGCTACACCTTC
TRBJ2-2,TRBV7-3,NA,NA,CASSSVRGPGELFF,TGTGCCAGCAGCTCCGTCAGGGGCCCCGGGGAGCTGTTTTTT
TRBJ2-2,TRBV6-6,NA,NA,CASPADTGELFF,TGTGCCAGCCCGGCGGACACCGGGGAGCTGTTTTTT
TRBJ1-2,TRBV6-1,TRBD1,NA,CASILDRDYGYTF,TGTGCCAGCATTCTAGACAGGGACTATGGCTACACCTTC
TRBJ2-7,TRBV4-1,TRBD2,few,CASSVSGTSVEQYF,TGCGCCAGCAGCGTATCTGGGACTAGCGTCGAGCAGTACTTC
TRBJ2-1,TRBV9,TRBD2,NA,CASSVGASGNNEQFF,TGTGCCAGCAGCGTAGGAGCTAGCGGGAACAATGAGCAGTTCTTC
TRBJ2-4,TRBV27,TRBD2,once,CASGSGGAGAKNIQYF,TGTGCCAGCGGTAGCGGGGGGGCCGGGGCCAAAAACATTCAGTACTTC
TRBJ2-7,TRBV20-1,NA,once,CSASGYEQYF,TGCAGTGCGTCAGGGTACGAGCAGTACTTC
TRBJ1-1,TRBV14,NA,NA,CASSRGQPTEAFF,TGTGCCAGCAGCCGAGGACAGCCCACTGAAGCTTTCTTT
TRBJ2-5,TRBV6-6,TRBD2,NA,CASLLAGETQYF,TGTGCCAGCCTCCTAGCGGGAGAGACCCAGTACTTC
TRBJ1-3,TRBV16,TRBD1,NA,CASSINRGSGNTIYF,TGTGCCAGCAGCATTAACAGGGGTTCTGGAAACACCATATATTTT
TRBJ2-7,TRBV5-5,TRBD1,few,CASSLDRTGTYEQYF,TGTGCCAGCAGCTTGGACCGGACAGGTACCTACGAGCAGTACTTC
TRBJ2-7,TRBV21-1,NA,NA,CASSKVERETYEQYF,TGTGCCAGCAGCAAAGTTGAGCGGGAGACATACGAGCAGTACTTC